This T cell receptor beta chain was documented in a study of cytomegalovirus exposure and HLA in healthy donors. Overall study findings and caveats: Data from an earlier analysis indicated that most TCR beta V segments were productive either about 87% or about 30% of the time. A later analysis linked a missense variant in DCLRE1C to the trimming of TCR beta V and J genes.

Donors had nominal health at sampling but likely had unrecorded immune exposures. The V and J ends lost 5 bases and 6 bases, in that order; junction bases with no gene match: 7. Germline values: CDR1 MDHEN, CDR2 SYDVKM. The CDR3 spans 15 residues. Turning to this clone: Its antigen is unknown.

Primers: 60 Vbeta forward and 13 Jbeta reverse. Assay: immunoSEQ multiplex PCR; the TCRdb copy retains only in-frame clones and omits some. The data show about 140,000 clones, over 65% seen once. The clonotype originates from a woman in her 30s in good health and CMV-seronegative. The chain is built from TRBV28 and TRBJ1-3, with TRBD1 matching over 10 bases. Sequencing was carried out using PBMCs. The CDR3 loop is CASSKTGQGKNTIYF. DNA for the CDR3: TGTGCCAGCAGTAAGACGGGACAGGGGAAAAACACCATATATTTT.